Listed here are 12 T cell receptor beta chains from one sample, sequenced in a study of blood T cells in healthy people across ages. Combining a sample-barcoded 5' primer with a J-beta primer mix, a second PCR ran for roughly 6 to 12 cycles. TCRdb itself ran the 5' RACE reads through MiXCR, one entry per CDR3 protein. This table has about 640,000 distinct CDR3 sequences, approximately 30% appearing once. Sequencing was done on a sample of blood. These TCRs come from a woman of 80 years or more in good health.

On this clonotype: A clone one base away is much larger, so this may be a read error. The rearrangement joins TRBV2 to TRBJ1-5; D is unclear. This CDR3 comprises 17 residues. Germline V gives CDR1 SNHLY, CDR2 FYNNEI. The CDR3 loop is CASSERVRTYSSQPQHF. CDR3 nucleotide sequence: TGTGCCAGCAGTGAACGTGTCAGAACCTATAGCAGTCAGCCCCAGCATTTT.

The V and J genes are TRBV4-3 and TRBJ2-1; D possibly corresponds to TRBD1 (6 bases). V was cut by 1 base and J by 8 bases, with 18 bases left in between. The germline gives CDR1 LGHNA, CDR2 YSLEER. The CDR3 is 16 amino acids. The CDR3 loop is CASSQGQATGTDEQFF. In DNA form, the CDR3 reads TGCGCCAGCAGCCAAGGACAGGCTACCGGGACCGATGAGCAGTTCTTC.

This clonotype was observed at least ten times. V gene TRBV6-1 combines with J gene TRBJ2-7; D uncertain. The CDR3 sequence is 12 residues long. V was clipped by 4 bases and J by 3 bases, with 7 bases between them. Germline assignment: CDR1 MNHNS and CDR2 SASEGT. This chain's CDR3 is CASSGVGYEQYF. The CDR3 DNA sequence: TGTGCCAGCAGTGGAGTCGGCTACGAGCAGTACTTC.

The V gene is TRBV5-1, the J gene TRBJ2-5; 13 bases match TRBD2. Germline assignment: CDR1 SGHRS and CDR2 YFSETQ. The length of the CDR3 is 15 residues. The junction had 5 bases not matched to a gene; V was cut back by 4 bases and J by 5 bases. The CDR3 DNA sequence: TGCGCCAGCAGCATTCAGGGACTAGCGGGGGAGACCCAGTACTTC. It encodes CASSIQGLAGETQYF.

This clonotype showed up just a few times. CDR3 residues: CASSQLLAGVRSHEQYF. The CDR3, as DNA: TGTGCCAGCAGCCAATTACTAGCGGGGGTTCGGTCTCACGAGCAGTACTTC. This chain connects TRBV4-2 to TRBJ2-7, with 11 bases aligning to TRBD2. V gave up 2 bases and J gave up 5 bases; unmatched junction bases: 11. Germline values: CDR1 LGHNA, CDR2 YNFKEQ. This CDR3 region has 17 residues.

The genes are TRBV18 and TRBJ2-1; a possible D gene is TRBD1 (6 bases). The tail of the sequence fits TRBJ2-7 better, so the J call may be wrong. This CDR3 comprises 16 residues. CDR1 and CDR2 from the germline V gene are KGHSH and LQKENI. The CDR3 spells CASSLQGWETYNEQYF. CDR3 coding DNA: TGTGCCAGCTCACTACAGGGTTGGGAGACCTACAATGAGCAGTACTTC.

The CDR3 region has the DNA TGTGCCAGCAGCTTCCAAGCGCAGGGCGAGCAGTACTTC. This sequence encodes CASSFQAQGEQYF. V gene TRBV7-6 combines with J gene TRBJ2-7, with D perhaps matching TRBD1 (5 bases). Germline loops: CDR1 SGHVS, CDR2 FNYEAQ. V lost 3 bases and J lost 6, with 12 bases in between. The CDR3 is 13 residues long.

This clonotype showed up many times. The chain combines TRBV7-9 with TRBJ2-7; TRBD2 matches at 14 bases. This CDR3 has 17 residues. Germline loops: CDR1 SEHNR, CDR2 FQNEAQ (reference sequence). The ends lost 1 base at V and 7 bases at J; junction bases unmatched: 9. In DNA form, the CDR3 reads TGTGCCAGCAGCTTAGACCTTTCCGGGACTAGCGGGGGAGAGCAGTACTTC. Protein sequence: CASSLDLSGTSGGEQYF.

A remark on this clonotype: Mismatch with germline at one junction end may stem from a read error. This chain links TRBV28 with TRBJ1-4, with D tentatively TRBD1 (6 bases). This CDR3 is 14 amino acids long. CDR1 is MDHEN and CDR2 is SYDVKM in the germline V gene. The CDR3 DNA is TGTGCCGGCAGTCCGGACAGCGGGAATGAAAAACTGTTTTTT. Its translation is CAGSPDSGNEKLFF.

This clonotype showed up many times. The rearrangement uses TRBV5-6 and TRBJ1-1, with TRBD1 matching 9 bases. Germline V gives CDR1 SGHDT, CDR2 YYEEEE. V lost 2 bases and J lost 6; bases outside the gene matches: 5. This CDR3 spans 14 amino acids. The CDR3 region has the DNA TGTGCCAGCAGCTTTTGGGACAGGGAAGCTGAAGCTTTCTTT. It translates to CASSFWDREAEAFF.

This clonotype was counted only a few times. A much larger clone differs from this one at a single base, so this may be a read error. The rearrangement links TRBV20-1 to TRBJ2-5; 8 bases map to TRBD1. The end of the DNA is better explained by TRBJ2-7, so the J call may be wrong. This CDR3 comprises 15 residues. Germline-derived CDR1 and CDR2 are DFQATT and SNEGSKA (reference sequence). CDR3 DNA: TGCGGTGCTTTTAATGGAGCAGGGGGCAAGGACGAGCAGTACTTC. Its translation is CGAFNGAGGKDEQYF.

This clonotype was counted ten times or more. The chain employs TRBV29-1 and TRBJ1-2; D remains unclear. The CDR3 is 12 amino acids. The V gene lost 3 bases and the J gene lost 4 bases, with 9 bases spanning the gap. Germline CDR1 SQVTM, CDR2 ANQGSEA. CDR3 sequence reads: CSVEMTLYGYTF. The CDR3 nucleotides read TGCAGCGTTGAGATGACACTCTATGGCTACACCTTC.